Below are 7 T cell receptor beta chains sequenced from a single sample in a study of control samples from healthy donors and cancer patients. Some clones are missing from TCRdb's copy, which holds only in-frame ones; the method was immunoSEQ multiplex PCR. Among 96,000 or so clones, 93% were seen once, and the ten largest hold 6.5% to 9.5%. Sequencing used blood. The receptors derive from a man aged 18 to 29 in good health.

The chain uses TRBV4-1 and TRBJ2-1, with D possibly matching TRBD2 (6 bases). The germline V gene has CDR1 MGHRA and CDR2 YSYEKL. With 6 bases removed from V and 3 bases from J, the gap between germline ends came to 9 bases. This CDR3 has 13 amino acids. Written as DNA, the CDR3 is TGCGCCAGCAGTGCGGACTACTACAATGAGCAGTTCTTC. It yields the protein CASSADYYNEQFF.

The gene calls are TRBV25-1 and TRBJ1-6, with D unresolved. The CDR3 contains 13 residues. CDR1 is MGHDK and CDR2 is SYGVNS in the germline V gene. Trimming took 5 bases from V and 8 from J, leaving 10 bases between them. CDR3 protein: CASSPFGDSPLHF. The CDR3 coding sequence is TGTGCCAGCAGTCCATTTGGGGATTCACCCCTCCACTTT.

This clone was picked up one time. The V and J genes are TRBV24-1 and TRBJ2-2; D is unclear. Germline V gene sequence: CDR1 KGHDR, CDR2 SFDVKD. Between the trimmed V and J ends, which lost 5 bases and 7 bases, there was a span of 13 bases. The CDR3 loop spans 14 amino acids. The CDR3 DNA sequence: TGTGCCACCAGTGCGGGTCGTAGTGGCGGGGAGCTGTTTTTT. It is translated as CATSAGRSGGELFF.

This chain joins TRBV27 and TRBJ2-7; D remains ambiguous. CDR1 and CDR2 from the germline V gene are MNHEY and SMNVEV (reference sequence). V dropped 5 bases and J dropped 0 bases, with 8 bases sitting between them. CDR3 length equals 13 residues. This chain's CDR3 is CASSPDTSYEQYF. CDR3 nucleotide sequence: TGTGCCAGCAGTCCTGACACCTCCTACGAGCAGTACTTC.

V usage is TRBV5-1 and J usage is TRBJ1-2; no definite D call. Germline V gene data show CDR1 as SGHRS and CDR2 as YFSETQ. The CDR3 has 16 residues. Trimming pared 0 bases from V and 7 bases from J, leaving 19 bases between. CDR3 sequence: CASSLVNVGSSAGYTF. The CDR3, as DNA: TGCGCCAGCAGCTTGGTGAACGTAGGCTCCTCGGCTGGCTACACCTTC.

Here the CDR3 reads CASSATGLTNEKLFF. DNA of the CDR3: TGTGCCAGCAGTGCTACAGGGTTGACTAATGAAAAACTGTTTTTT. The chain employs TRBV27 and TRBJ1-4; D may be TRBD1 (6 bases). Trimming took 5 bases from V and 2 from J, leaving 12 bases between them. Germline CDR1 and CDR2: MNHEY and SMNVEV (reference sequence). This CDR3 is built from 15 residues.

DNA for the CDR3: TGTGCCAGCAGCGTATCCCCAGTGGAGACCCAGTACTTC. This encodes CASSVSPVETQYF. The V gene is TRBV9, the J gene TRBJ2-5; D uncertain. The V gene's germline CDR1 is SGDLS and CDR2 YYNGEE. The V and J ends lost 1 base and 5 bases respectively, with 9 bases between them. The CDR3 has 13 amino acids.